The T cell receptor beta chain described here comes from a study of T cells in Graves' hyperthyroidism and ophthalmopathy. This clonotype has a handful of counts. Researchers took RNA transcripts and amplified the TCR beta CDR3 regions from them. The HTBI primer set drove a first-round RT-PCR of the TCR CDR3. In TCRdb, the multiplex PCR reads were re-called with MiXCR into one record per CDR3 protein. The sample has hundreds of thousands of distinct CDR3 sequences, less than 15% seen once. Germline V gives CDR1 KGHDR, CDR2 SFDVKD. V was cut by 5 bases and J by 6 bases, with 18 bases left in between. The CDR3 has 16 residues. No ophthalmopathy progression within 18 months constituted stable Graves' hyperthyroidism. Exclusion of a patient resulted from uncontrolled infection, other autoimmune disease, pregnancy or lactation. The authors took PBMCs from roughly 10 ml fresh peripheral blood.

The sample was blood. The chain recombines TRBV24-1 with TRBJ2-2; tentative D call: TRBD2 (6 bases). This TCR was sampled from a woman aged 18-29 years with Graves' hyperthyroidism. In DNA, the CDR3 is TGTGCCACCAGTGGTACCGGGGGACCCCTCGCCGGGGAGCTGTTTTTT. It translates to CATSGTGGPLAGELFF.